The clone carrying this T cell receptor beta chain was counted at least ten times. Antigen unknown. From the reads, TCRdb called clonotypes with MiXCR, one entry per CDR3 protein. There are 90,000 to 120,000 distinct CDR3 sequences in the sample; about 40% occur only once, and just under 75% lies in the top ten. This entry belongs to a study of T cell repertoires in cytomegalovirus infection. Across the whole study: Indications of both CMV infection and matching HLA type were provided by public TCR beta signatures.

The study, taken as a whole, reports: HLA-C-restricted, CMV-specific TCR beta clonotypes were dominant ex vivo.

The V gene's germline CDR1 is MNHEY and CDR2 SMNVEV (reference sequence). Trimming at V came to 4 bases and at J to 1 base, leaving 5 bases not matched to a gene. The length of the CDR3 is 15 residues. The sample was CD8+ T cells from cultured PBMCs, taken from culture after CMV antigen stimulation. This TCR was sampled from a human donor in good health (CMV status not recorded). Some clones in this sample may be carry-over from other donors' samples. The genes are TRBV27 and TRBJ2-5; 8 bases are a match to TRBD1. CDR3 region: CASSSWTGSQETQYF. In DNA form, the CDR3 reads TGTGCCAGCAGTTCATGGACAGGGTCCCAAGAGACCCAGTACTTC.